These 9 T cell receptor beta chains share one sample of origin, sequenced in a study of blood T cells in healthy people across ages. Using a J-beta primer mix together with a sample-barcoded 5' primer, a second PCR was run for about 6 to 12 cycles. TCRdb reprocessed the 5' RACE reads via MiXCR and lists one record per CDR3 protein. The sample has over a million distinct CDR3 sequences; roughly 24% are singletons. The same data also went into a second study, on T cells of mothers and their children.

The sequencing input was blood. The receptors here all came from a girl aged 2-10 years in good health.

The chain couples TRBV29-1 to TRBJ2-7; TRBD1 agrees at 9 bases. The CDR3 is 14 residues long. Germline V gives CDR1 SQVTM, CDR2 ANQGSEA. J gave up 3 bases and V 3 bases, and 6 bases lay outside the gene matches. The CDR3 spells CSVEEGQGNYEQYF. In nucleotides, the CDR3 is TGCAGCGTTGAGGAGGGACAGGGCAACTACGAGCAGTACTTC.

This clonotype occurred a few times. V usage is TRBV7-9 and J usage is TRBJ2-7; 9 bases map to TRBD2. The J segment lost 0 bases and the V segment lost 4 bases, leaving 4 bases of the junction unmatched. CDR3 length: 15 residues. Looked up from germline, CDR1 is SEHNR and CDR2 is FQNEAQ (reference sequence). The CDR3 DNA reads TGTGCCAGCAGCTCGGCGACTAGCGGCTCCTACGAGCAGTACTTC. It specifies CASSSATSGSYEQYF.

In its sample, this clonotype was seen a few times. This chain connects TRBV7-9 to TRBJ2-7, with D possibly TRBD2 on 5 matching bases. CDR1 SEHNR and CDR2 FQNEAQ come from the germline V gene (reference sequence). The V end was cut by 3 bases, the J end by 9 bases, with 9 bases between. This CDR3 is 11 amino acids long. The CDR3 spells CASSFVGGQYF. CDR3 DNA sequence: TGTGCCAGCAGCTTCGTCGGAGGGCAGTACTTC.

V usage is TRBV7-9 and J usage is TRBJ2-7; tentatively, D is TRBD1 or TRBD2 (5 bases each). Per germline, CDR1 SEHNR and CDR2 FQNEAQ (reference sequence). Trimming cost V 2 bases and J 3 bases, with 17 bases left between them. The CDR3 has 16 amino acids. The CDR3, as DNA: TGTGCCAGCAGCTTATTCGGTACAGGTGGGGGCTACGAGCAGTACTTC. Translation: CASSLFGTGGGYEQYF.

The chain has TRBV6-5 and TRBJ2-1; D possibly corresponds to TRBD1 (6 bases). Germline V lookup: CDR1 MNHEY, CDR2 SVGAGI. This CDR3 contains 15 residues. Trimming pared 2 bases from V and 3 bases from J, leaving 11 bases between. CDR3 sequence: CASSYGGSYYNEQFF. The DNA for the CDR3 is TGTGCCAGCAGTTACGGGGGCAGCTACTACAATGAGCAGTTCTTC.

V and J are TRBV20-1 and TRBJ2-5; 10 bases map to TRBD2. Germline assignment: CDR1 DFQATT and CDR2 SNEGSKA (reference sequence). The CDR3 is 15 amino acids. Trimming took 0 bases from V and 3 from J; bases not matched to a gene: 4. Written as DNA, the CDR3 is TGCAGTGCTAGAGATCTGCTAGCGGGAGAAGAGACCCAGTACTTC. Translation: CSARDLLAGEETQYF.

V is TRBV20-1 and J is TRBJ2-7; D unresolved. CDR1 and CDR2 from the germline V gene are DFQATT and SNEGSKA (reference sequence). The CDR3 is 13 amino acids. V dropped 0 bases and J dropped 2 bases, with 8 bases sitting between them. The CDR3 spells CSARDQVTYEQYF. CDR3 in DNA: TGCAGTGCTAGAGACCAGGTCACCTACGAGCAGTACTTC.

This clonotype was detected only a few times. The chain has TRBV6-6 and TRBJ2-7; no reliable D call. The CDR3 contains 15 residues. V lost 7 bases, J lost 4 bases, and 20 bases lay in between. Germline CDR1 is MNHNY and CDR2 is SVGAGI (reference sequence). The DNA of the CDR3 is TGTGCCAGCAACAGATTGACACCCTCCGGGTACGAGCAGTACTTC. This gives the protein CASNRLTPSGYEQYF.

This clonotype has just a few counts. The rearrangement links TRBV25-1 to TRBJ2-4; 7 bases match TRBD2. J lost 8 bases, V lost 4 bases, and 5 bases had no gene match. This CDR3 comprises 13 residues. The germline V gene encodes CDR1 MGHDK and CDR2 SYGVNS. The DNA of the CDR3 is TGTGCCAGCAGTGTATCTGGGGGGGACATTCAGTACTTC. As protein: CASSVSGGDIQYF.